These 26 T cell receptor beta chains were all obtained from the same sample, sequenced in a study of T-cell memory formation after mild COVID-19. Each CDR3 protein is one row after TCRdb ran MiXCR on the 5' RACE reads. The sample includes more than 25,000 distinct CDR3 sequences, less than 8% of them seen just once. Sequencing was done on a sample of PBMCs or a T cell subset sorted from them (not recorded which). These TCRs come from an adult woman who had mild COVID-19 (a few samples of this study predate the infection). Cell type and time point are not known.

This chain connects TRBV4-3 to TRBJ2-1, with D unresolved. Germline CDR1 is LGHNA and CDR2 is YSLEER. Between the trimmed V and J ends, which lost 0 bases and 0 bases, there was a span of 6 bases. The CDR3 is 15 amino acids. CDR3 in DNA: TGCGCCAGCAGCCAAGATGGGTACTCCTACAATGAGCAGTTCTTC. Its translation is CASSQDGYSYNEQFF.

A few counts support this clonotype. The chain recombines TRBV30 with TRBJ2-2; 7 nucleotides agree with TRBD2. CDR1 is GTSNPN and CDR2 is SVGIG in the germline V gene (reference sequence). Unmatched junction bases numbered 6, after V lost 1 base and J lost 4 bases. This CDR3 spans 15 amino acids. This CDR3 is CAWSAGGRFTGELFF. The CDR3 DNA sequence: TGTGCCTGGAGTGCCGGGGGGAGGTTCACCGGGGAGCTGTTTTTT.

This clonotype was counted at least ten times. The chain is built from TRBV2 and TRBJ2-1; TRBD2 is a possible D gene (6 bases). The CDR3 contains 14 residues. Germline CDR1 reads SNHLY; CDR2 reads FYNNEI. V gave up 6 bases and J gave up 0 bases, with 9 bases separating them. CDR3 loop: CASREEGSYNEQFF. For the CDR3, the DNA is TGTGCCAGCAGAGAGGAGGGCTCCTACAATGAGCAGTTCTTC.

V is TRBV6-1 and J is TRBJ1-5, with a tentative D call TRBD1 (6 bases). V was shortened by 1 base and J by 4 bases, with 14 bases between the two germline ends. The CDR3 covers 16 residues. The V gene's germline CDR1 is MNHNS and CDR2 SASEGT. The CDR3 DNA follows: TGTGCCAGCAGTGAAGGCCGGACAGCCTGGAATCAGCCCCAGCATTTT. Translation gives CASSEGRTAWNQPQHF.

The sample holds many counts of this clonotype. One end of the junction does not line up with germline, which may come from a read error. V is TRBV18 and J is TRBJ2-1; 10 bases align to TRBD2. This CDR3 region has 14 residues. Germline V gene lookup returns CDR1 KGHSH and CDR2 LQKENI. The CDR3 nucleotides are TGTGCCAGCTCCCCACTAGCGGGGAACAATGAGCAGTTCTTC. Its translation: CASSPLAGNNEQFF.

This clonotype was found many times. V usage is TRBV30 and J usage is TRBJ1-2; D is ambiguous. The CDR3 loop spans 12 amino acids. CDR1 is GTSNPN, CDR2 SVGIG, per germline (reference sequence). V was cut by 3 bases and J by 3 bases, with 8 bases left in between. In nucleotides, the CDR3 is TGTGCCTGGAGCCGGACGGACTATGGCTACACCTTC. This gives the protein CAWSRTDYGYTF.

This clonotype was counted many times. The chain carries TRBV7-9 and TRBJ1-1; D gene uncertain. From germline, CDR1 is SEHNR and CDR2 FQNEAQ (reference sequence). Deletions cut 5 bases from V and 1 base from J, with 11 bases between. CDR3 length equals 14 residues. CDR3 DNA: TGTGCCAGCAGCACCGTCCGAGAGAACACTGAAGCTTTCTTT. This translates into CASSTVRENTEAFF.

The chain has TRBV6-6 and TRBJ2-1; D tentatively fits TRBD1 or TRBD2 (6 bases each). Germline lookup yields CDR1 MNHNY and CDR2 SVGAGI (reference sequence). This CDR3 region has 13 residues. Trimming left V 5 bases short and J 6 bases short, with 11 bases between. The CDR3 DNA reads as TGTGCCAGCAGTCTAGGGGGGATCAATGAGCAGTTCTTC. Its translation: CASSLGGINEQFF.

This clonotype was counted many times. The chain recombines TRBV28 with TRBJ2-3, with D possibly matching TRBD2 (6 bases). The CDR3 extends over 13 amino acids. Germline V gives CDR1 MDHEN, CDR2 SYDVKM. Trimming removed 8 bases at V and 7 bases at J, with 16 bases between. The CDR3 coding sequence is TGTGCCAGCTGGAGGGCAGGGCTAAATACGCAGTATTTT. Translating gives CASWRAGLNTQYF. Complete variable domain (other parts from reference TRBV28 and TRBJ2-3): DVKVTQSSRYLVKRTGEKVFLECVQDMDHENMFWYRQDPGLGLRLIYFSYDVKMKEKGDIPEGYSVSREKKERFSLILESASTNQTSMYLCASWRAGLNTQYFGPGTRLTVL.

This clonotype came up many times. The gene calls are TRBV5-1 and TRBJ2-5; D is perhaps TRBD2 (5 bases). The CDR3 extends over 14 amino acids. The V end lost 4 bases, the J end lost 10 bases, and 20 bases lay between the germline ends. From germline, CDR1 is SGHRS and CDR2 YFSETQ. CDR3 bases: TGCGCCAGCAGCCCCAGCCAGGTGAGAGAGGGCCAGTACTTC. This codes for CASSPSQVREGQYF.

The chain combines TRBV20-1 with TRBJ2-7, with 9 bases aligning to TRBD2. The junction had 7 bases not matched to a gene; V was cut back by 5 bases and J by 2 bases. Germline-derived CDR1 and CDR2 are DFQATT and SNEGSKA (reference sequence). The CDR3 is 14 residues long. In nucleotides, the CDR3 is TGCAGTGCTTCTCCTAGCGGGGCGACCTACGAGCAGTACTTC. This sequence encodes CSASPSGATYEQYF.

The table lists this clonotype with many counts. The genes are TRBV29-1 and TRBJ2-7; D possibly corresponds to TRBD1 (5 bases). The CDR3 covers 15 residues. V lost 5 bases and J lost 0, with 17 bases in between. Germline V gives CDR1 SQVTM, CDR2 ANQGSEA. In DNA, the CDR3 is TGCAGCGTTTCCCAGCCTCAGGGAAGCTCCTACGAGCAGTACTTC. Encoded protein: CSVSQPQGSSYEQYF.

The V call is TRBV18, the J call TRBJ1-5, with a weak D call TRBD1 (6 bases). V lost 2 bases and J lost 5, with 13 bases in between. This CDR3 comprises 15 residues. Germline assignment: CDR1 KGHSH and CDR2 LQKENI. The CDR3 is CASSPGGGNYQPQHF. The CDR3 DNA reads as TGTGCCAGCTCACCAGGGGGGGGCAACTATCAGCCCCAGCATTTT.

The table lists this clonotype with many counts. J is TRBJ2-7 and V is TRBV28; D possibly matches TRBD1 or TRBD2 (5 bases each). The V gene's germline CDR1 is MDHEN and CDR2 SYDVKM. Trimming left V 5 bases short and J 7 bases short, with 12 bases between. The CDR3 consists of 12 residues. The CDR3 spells CASSPGLREQYF. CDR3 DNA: TGTGCCAGCAGTCCGGGGCTGCGAGAGCAGTACTTC.

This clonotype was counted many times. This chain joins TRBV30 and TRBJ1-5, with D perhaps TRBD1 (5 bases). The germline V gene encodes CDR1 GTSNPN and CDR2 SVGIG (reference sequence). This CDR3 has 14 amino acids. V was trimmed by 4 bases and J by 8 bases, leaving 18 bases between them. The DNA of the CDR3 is TGTGCCTGGAAGAGAACGGGGTCCAGGGAGCCCCAGCATTTT. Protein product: CAWKRTGSREPQHF.

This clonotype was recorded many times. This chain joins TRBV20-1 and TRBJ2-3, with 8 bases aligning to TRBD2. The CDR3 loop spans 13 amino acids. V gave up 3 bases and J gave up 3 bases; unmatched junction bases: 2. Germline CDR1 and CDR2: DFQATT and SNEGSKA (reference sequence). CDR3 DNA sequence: TGCAGTGCTAGCGGGGGGGATACAGATACGCAGTATTTT. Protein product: CSASGGDTDTQYF.

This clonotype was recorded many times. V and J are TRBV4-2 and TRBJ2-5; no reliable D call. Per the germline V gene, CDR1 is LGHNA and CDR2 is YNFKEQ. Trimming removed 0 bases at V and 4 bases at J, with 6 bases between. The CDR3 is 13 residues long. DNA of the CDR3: TGTGCCAGCAGCCAAGATCATGGAGAGACCCAGTACTTC. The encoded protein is CASSQDHGETQYF.

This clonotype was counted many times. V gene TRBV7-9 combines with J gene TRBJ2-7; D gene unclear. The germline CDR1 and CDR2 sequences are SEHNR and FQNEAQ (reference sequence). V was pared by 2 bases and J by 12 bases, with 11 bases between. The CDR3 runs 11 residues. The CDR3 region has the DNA TGTGCCAGCAGCTTAATAACAAAAAGGTACTTC. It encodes CASSLITKRYF.

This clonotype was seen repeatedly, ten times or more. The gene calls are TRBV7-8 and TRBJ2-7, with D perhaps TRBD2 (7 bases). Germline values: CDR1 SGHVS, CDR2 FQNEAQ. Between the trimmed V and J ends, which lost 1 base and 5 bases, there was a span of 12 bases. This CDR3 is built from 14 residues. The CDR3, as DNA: TGTGCCAGCAGCTTAGGGGGAGGGGGGGACGAGCAGTACTTC. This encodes CASSLGGGGDEQYF.

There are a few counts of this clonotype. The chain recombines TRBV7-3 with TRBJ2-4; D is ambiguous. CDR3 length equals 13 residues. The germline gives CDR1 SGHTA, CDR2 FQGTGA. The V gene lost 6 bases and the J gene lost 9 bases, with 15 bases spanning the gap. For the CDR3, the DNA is TGTGCCAGCAGTTTAGTAGATAACGGCATTCAGTACTTC. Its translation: CASSLVDNGIQYF.

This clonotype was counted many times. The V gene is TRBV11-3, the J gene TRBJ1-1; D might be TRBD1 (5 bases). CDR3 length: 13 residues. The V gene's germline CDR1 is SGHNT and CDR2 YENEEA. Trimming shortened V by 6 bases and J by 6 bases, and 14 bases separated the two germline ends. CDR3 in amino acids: CASRPGGYSEAFF. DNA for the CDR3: TGTGCCAGCAGGCCCGGGGGGTACTCTGAAGCTTTCTTT.

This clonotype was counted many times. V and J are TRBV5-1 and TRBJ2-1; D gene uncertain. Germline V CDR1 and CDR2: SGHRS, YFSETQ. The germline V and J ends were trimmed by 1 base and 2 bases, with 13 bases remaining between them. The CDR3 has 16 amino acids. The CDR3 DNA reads TGCGCCAGCAGCTTGCGGGTTAGTGGGACCTACAATGAGCAGTTCTTC. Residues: CASSLRVSGTYNEQFF.

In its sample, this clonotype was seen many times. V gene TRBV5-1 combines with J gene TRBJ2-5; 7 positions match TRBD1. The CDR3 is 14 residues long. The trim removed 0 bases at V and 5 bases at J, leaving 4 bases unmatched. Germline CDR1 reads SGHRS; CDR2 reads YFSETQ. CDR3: CASSLALGQETQYF. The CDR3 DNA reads TGCGCCAGCAGCTTGGCTTTGGGACAGGAGACCCAGTACTTC.

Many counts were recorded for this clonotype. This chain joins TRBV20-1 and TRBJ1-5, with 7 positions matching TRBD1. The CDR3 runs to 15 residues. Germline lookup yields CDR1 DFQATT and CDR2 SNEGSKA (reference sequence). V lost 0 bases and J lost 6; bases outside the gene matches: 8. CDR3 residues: CSARDPRGDSQPQHF. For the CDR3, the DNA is TGCAGTGCTAGAGACCCCCGGGGGGACAGTCAGCCCCAGCATTTT.

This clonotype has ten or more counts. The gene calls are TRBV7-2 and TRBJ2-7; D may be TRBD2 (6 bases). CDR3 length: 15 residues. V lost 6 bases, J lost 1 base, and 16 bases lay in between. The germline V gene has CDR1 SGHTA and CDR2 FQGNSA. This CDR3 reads CASRAEWAGSYEQYF. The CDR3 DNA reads TGTGCCAGCAGAGCCGAATGGGCGGGGTCCTACGAGCAGTACTTC.

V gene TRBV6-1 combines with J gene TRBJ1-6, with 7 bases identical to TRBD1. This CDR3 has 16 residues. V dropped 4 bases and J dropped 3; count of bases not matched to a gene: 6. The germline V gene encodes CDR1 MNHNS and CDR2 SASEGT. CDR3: CASSASRDSYNSPLHF. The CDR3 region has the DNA TGTGCCAGCAGTGCTTCCCGGGACAGCTATAATTCACCCCTCCACTTT.